Following are 4 T cell receptor beta chains from one sample sequenced in a study of cytomegalovirus exposure and HLA in healthy donors. It was with 60 Vbeta and 13 Jbeta primers that the PCR ran. Here immunoSEQ multiplex PCR was the method, and the copy in TCRdb shows in-frame clones only, minus some. Of some 100,000 clones listed, approximately 81% were seen once; the top ten hold approximately 14%. Sequencing used PBMCs. The receptors come from a male donor in good health and CMV-seropositive.

The chain couples TRBV14 to TRBJ2-2, with TRBD2 matching over 8 bases. Germline V lookup: CDR1 SGHDN, CDR2 FVKESK. Losses at the gene ends were 1 base for V and 4 bases for J; bases not matched to a gene: 5. The CDR3 extends over 16 amino acids. The CDR3 region is CASSQGGGGPTGELFF. The CDR3 DNA is TGTGCCAGCAGCCAAGGTGGCGGGGGGCCCACCGGGGAGCTGTTTTTT.

This clone appeared a few times. The chain combines TRBV6-5 with TRBJ1-1, with unresolved D. Germline-derived CDR1 and CDR2 are MNHEY and SVGAGI. With 0 bases removed from V and 3 bases from J, the gap between germline ends came to 11 bases. There are 15 residues in the CDR3. CDR3 in DNA: TGTGCCAGCAGTTACTCGGCATCTGCGGACACTGAAGCTTTCTTT. It yields the protein CASSYSASADTEAFF.

This sequence joins TRBV5-6 and TRBJ1-5; no clear D gene. V was shortened by 4 bases and J by 5 bases, with 13 bases between the two germline ends. This CDR3 spans 14 amino acids. CDR1 and CDR2 (germline): SGHDT, YYEEEE. CDR3 loop: CASSPSRGYQPQHF. Written as DNA, the CDR3 is TGTGCCAGCAGCCCTTCCCGAGGGTATCAGCCCCAGCATTTT.

The chain recombines TRBV9 with TRBJ1-4; possibly TRBD1 for D (5 bases). Germline lookup yields CDR1 SGDLS and CDR2 YYNGEE. This CDR3 comprises 14 residues. The V gene lost 0 bases and the J gene lost 7 bases, with 10 bases spanning the gap. The CDR3 DNA sequence: TGTGCCAGCAGCGTAGGGGGACTTCCTGAAAAACTGTTTTTT. This translates into CASSVGGLPEKLFF. Combining the CDR3 with reference TRBV9 and TRBJ1-4 gives the whole variable domain DSGVTQTPKHLITATGQRVTLRCSPRSGDLSVYWYQQSLDQGLQFLIQYYNGEERAKGNILERFSAQQFPDLHSELNLSSLELGDSALYFCASSVGGLPEKLFFGSGTQLSVL.